A single sample is the source of the 21 T cell receptor beta chains below, sequenced in a study of blood T cell repertoires in COVID-19. Data came from immunoSEQ multiplex PCR; TCRdb stores just in-frame clones and leaves some out. Among under 300,000 clones listed, roughly 88% were seen once. Sequenced: PBMCs or T cells enriched from blood (not recorded which). These receptors came from a woman aged 40 to 55 with acute COVID-19.

The genes are TRBV6-5 and TRBJ1-5, with no clear D. Germline V gives CDR1 MNHEY, CDR2 SVGAGI. V was cut by 2 bases and J by 7 bases, with 9 bases left in between. CDR3 length: 13 residues. The CDR3 is CASSYDQVQPQHF. The CDR3 DNA follows: TGTGCCAGCAGTTACGATCAGGTCCAGCCCCAGCATTTT.

This rearrangement joins TRBV4-1 to TRBJ2-7, with D possibly TRBD2 on 5 matching bases. Trimming pared 0 bases from V and 3 bases from J, leaving 12 bases between. Per germline, CDR1 MGHRA and CDR2 YSYEKL. The CDR3 runs to 15 residues. CDR3 protein: CASSQEASRNYEQYV. The CDR3 coding sequence is TGCGCCAGCAGCCAAGAGGCTAGCCGAAACTACGAGCAGTACGTC.

The rearrangement joins TRBV5-6 to TRBJ2-2, with D unclear. Between the trimmed V and J ends, which lost 0 bases and 10 bases, there was a span of 7 bases. Germline loops: CDR1 SGHDT, CDR2 YYEEEE. The CDR3 loop spans 12 amino acids. CDR3 loop: CASSLDPKELFF. CDR3 nucleotide sequence: TGTGCCAGCAGCTTGGACCCTAAGGAGCTGTTTTTT.

V usage is TRBV11-2 and J usage is TRBJ1-6; D perhaps matches TRBD1 (6 bases). CDR3 size: 15 residues. V was shortened by 4 bases and J by 7 bases, with 14 bases between the two germline ends. Germline CDR1 reads SGHAT; CDR2 reads FQNNGV. In nucleotides, the CDR3 is TGTGCCAGCAGCTCCCTCCCAGGGGCAAATTCACCCCTCCACTTT. Protein sequence: CASSSLPGANSPLHF.

This clone was observed a handful of times. The chain couples TRBV19 to TRBJ2-7; 8 bases match TRBD1. The CDR3 has 12 amino acids. J gave up 6 bases and V 7 bases, and 5 bases lay outside the gene matches. The germline gives CDR1 LNHDA, CDR2 SQIVND (reference sequence). CDR3 region: CASNTGGFEQYF. CDR3 sequence (DNA): TGTGCCAGTAACACAGGGGGTTTCGAGCAGTACTTC. Using reference TRBV19 and TRBJ2-7 for the parts outside the CDR3, the full variable domain is DGGITQSPKYLFRKEGQNVTLSCEQNLNHDAMYWYRQDPGQGLRLIYYSQIVNDFQKGDIAEGYSVSREKKESFPLTVTSAQKNPTAFYLCASNTGGFEQYFGPGTRLTVT.

The chain recombines TRBV18 with TRBJ1-4; 10 bases match TRBD1. The V gene end was trimmed by 4 bases and the J gene end by 7 bases; junction bases not matched to a gene: 9. Germline V gives CDR1 KGHSH, CDR2 LQKENI. The CDR3 is made up of 16 amino acids. CDR3 sequence reads: CASSRTRQGAAEKLFF. In DNA form, the CDR3 reads TGTGCCAGCTCACGAACTAGACAGGGGGCGGCTGAAAAACTGTTTTTT.

This clone was detected a few times. The chain links TRBV18 to TRBJ1-2; 8 bases are shared with TRBD1. The germline V gene has CDR1 KGHSH and CDR2 LQKENI. The CDR3 has 14 amino acids. Losses at the gene ends were 3 bases for V and 3 bases for J; bases not matched to a gene: 3. The CDR3 region is CASSPLDRDYGYTF. The CDR3 nucleotides are TGTGCCAGCTCACCCCTGGACAGGGACTATGGCTACACCTTC.

This sequence joins TRBV5-4 and TRBJ1-2; 7 nucleotides match TRBD1. CDR1 and CDR2 (germline): SGHNT, YYREEE (reference sequence). After removal of 5 bases from V and 0 bases from J, the junction contained 7 bases not matched to a gene. The CDR3 runs to 15 residues. CDR3 loop: CASRRGQQTNYGYTF. The DNA for the CDR3 is TGTGCCAGCAGACGGGGACAGCAAACTAACTATGGCTACACCTTC.

V and J are TRBV2 and TRBJ2-7; 7 bases are shared with TRBD1. Germline-derived CDR1 and CDR2 are SNHLY and FYNNEI. The V gene end was trimmed by 5 bases and the J gene end by 2 bases; junction bases not matched to a gene: 6. This CDR3 has 14 residues. The CDR3 spells CASSIQGVAYEQYV. DNA of the CDR3: TGTGCCAGCAGTATCCAGGGGGTGGCCTACGAGCAGTACGTC.

J is TRBJ2-4 and V is TRBV10-3, with D unclear. Trimming pared 4 bases from V and 0 bases from J, leaving 10 bases between. There are 15 residues in the CDR3. The germline V gene has CDR1 ENHRY and CDR2 SYGVKD. CDR3 in amino acids: CAISGSLLAKNIQYF. DNA for the CDR3: TGTGCCATCAGTGGGAGTTTACTAGCCAAAAACATTCAGTACTTC.

V usage is TRBV6-6 and J usage is TRBJ1-5, with 7 bases aligning to TRBD1. The germline V gene encodes CDR1 MNHNY and CDR2 SVGAGI (reference sequence). The CDR3 is made up of 17 amino acids. With 5 bases clipped from V and 0 bases from J, the junction kept 10 bases outside the gene matches. The CDR3 region is CASSPRTGQPSNQPQHF. CDR3 bases: TGTGCCAGCAGTCCCCGGACAGGACAACCTAGCAATCAGCCCCAGCATTTT.

The gene calls are TRBV11-2 and TRBJ2-7; the D is unclear. The germline gives CDR1 SGHAT, CDR2 FQNNGV. Trimming took 6 bases from V and 1 from J, leaving 7 bases between them. The CDR3 covers 12 residues. This CDR3 is CASSLVSYEQYF. Here the CDR3 DNA reads TGTGCCAGCAGTCTCGTATCCTACGAGCAGTACTTC. The whole variable domain, remainder taken from reference TRBV11-2 and TRBJ2-7, is EAGVAQSPRYKIIEKRQSVAFWCNPISGHATLYWYQQILGQGPKLLIQFQNNGVVDDSQLPKDRFSAERLKGVDSTLKIQPAKLEDSAVYLCASSLVSYEQYFGPGTRLTVT.

Remarks on this clone: Other DNA sequences within the sample encode an identical CDR3. The chain joins TRBV7-2 to TRBJ1-1, with D unclear. Germline-derived CDR1 and CDR2 are SGHTA and FQGNSA. V dropped 1 base and J dropped 3 bases, with 6 bases sitting between them. The CDR3 is 13 residues long. Written as DNA, the CDR3 is TGTGCCAGCAGCTTAGTTCGGGACACTGAAGCTTTCTTT. This encodes CASSLVRDTEAFF.

V usage is TRBV18 and J usage is TRBJ2-1; a weak D match, TRBD2 (6 bases). CDR1 and CDR2 (germline): KGHSH, LQKENI. Trimming shortened V by 0 bases and J by 6 bases, and 12 bases separated the two germline ends. There are 15 residues in the CDR3. The DNA for the CDR3 is TGTGCCAGCTCACCACCGGAGCTAGCGAGCAATGAGCAGTTCTTC. As protein: CASSPPELASNEQFF.

The rearrangement links TRBV7-2 to TRBJ1-5; D not resolved. V was shortened by 6 bases and J by 4 bases, with 10 bases between the two germline ends. The germline CDR1 and CDR2 sequences are SGHTA and FQGNSA. The CDR3 has 13 residues. The CDR3 DNA sequence: TGTGCCAGCAGTTCTTGGAGAAATCAGCCCCAGCATTTT. Protein sequence: CASSSWRNQPQHF. The full variable domain, its missing parts supplied by reference TRBV7-2 and TRBJ1-5, is GAGVSQSPSNKVTEKGKDVELRCDPISGHTALYWYRQSLGQGLEFLIYFQGNSAPDKSGLPSDRFSAERTGGSVSTLTIQRTQQEDSAVYLCASSSWRNQPQHFGDGTRLSIL.

The chain combines TRBV10-3 with TRBJ1-5, with D hard to call. Trimming stripped 4 bases from V and 5 bases from J, with 9 bases between. The length of the CDR3 is 13 residues. The germline V gene encodes CDR1 ENHRY and CDR2 SYGVKD. CDR3 residues: CAISAGRDQPQHF. The CDR3 region has the DNA TGTGCCATCAGTGCTGGGCGGGATCAGCCCCAGCATTTT.

The V gene is TRBV18, the J gene TRBJ2-1, with unresolved D. Germline V lookup: CDR1 KGHSH, CDR2 LQKENI. Trimming took off 0 bases at V and 7 bases at J, with 10 bases between the two ends. This CDR3 spans 14 amino acids. This CDR3 reads CASSPPVAANEQFF. The CDR3 nucleotides are TGTGCCAGCTCACCACCGGTCGCAGCGAATGAGCAGTTCTTC.

This clone was seen just once. The chain is built from TRBV11-2 and TRBJ2-1, with 9 bases lining up with TRBD1. The CDR3 consists of 16 residues. Unmatched junction bases numbered 10, after V lost 3 bases and J lost 7 bases. Germline loops: CDR1 SGHAT, CDR2 FQNNGV. CDR3 residues: CASSFRLQGAQNEQFF. The CDR3 bases are TGTGCCAGCAGCTTCAGGCTACAGGGGGCGCAGAATGAGCAGTTCTTC.

This chain connects TRBV19 to TRBJ2-2, with TRBD1 matching over 8 bases. From germline, CDR1 is LNHDA and CDR2 SQIVND (reference sequence). This CDR3 is built from 14 residues. The junction had 5 bases not matched to a gene; V was cut back by 10 bases and J by 1 base. As DNA, the CDR3 is TGTGCCATTCGGGGACAGGAGAACACCGGGGAGCTGTTTTTT. Translation: CAIRGQENTGELFF.

The genes are TRBV11-2 and TRBJ1-4, with D possibly TRBD1 on 6 matching bases. Trimming took off 0 bases at V and 1 base at J, with 9 bases between the two ends. The germline V gene encodes CDR1 SGHAT and CDR2 FQNNGV. The CDR3 loop spans 16 amino acids. The CDR3: CASSLDRGQTNEKLFF. For the CDR3, the DNA is TGTGCCAGCAGCTTAGACAGGGGACAAACTAATGAAAAACTGTTTTTT.

Here the CDR3 reads CAISEWSSGDEKLFF. The CDR3 DNA follows: TGTGCCATCAGTGAGTGGTCCTCGGGGGATGAAAAACTGTTTTTT. V is TRBV10-3 and J is TRBJ1-4, with D possibly being TRBD1 (5 bases). The V and J ends lost 1 base and 6 bases respectively, with 12 bases between them. Germline-derived CDR1 and CDR2 are ENHRY and SYGVKD. This CDR3 is built from 15 residues.